The following is a T cell receptor beta chain sequence with its context. Germline CDR1 reads KGHSH; CDR2 reads LQKENI. Trimming pared 0 bases from V and 4 bases from J, leaving 9 bases between. The CDR3 has 14 residues. TCR analog templates of synthetic origin were spiked into each PCR. Sequencing was performed with immunoSEQ multiplex PCR; in TCRdb, only in-frame clones are kept and a portion is missing. The sample has roughly 95,000 clones, around 86% seen once. This entry comes from a study of PD-L1 blockade in urothelial cancer. Study-wide background: The study started patients on atezolizumab around 2014, giving 1,200 mg intravenously every 3 weeks. Blood-derived samples held a median around 140,000 T cells.

Time point defined: pretreatment peripheral blood. The clonotype comes from a man between 60 and 75 years old with urothelial cancer. The chain employs TRBV18 and TRBJ2-5; D possibly corresponds to TRBD2 (5 bases). Material: PBMCs, obtained around atezolizumab (anti-PD-L1) treatment. The CDR3 here is CASSPPRVGETQYF. The DNA of the CDR3 is TGTGCCAGCTCACCACCGAGGGTTGGAGAGACCCAGTACTTC.